These T cell receptor beta chains were read from a single sample in a study of T-cell reconstitution after alpha-beta-depleted transplantation in children. One entry per CDR3 protein, called by TCRdb with MiXCR from the PCR reads. The data contain about 350,000 distinct CDR3 sequences, 10% to 15% of them singletons. The sequences come from PBMCs, collected from the stem cell graft. These receptors all stem from a human donor who donated a stem cell graft to a child with Fanconi anemia. The CDR3 runs from the conserved cysteine through the conserved F or W. A D gene is named only where the DNA matches it firmly. Size is stated for part of the rows, as once, few or many counts, or as a class when the clone is expanded.

TRBD2	TRBJ2-7	TRBV7-8	few	CASSRSGGAYEQYF	TGTGCCAGCAGCCGGAGCGGGGGGGCATACGAGCAGTACTTC
-	TRBJ2-2	TRBV4-3	-	CASSQDWVDVNTGELFF	TGCGCCAGCAGCCAAGATTGGGTTGACGTCAACACCGGGGAGCTGTTTTTT
-	TRBJ2-2	TRBV11-2	many	CASSLGRATWDTGELFF	TGTGCCAGCAGCCTCGGACGGGCTACTTGGGACACCGGGGAGCTGTTTTTT
-	TRBJ2-2	TRBV12-3/TRBV12-4	many	CASGGGDWNTGELFF	TGTGCCAGCGGGGGTGGGGACTGGAACACCGGGGAGCTGTTTTTT
-	TRBJ1-1	TRBV12-3/TRBV12-4	few	CASSSYRVGTEAFF	TGTGCCAGCAGTTCGTACAGGGTGGGAACTGAAGCTTTCTTT
-	TRBJ2-1	TRBV7-2	many	CASSLFGNEQFF	TGTGCCAGCAGCTTATTCGGCAATGAGCAGTTCTTC
-	TRBJ2-2	TRBV18	-	CASSGGALGNTGELFF	TGTGCCAGCTCTGGAGGAGCTCTAGGGAACACCGGGGAGCTGTTTTTT
-	TRBJ2-1	TRBV6-2/TRBV6-3	-	CASRGSKTYNEQFF	TGTGCCAGCAGGGGCAGCAAGACCTACAATGAGCAGTTCTTC
-	TRBJ2-2	TRBV5-8	many	CASSLGPVGELFF	TGTGCCAGCAGCTTGGGACCGGTCGGGGAGCTGTTTTTT
-	TRBJ1-1	TRBV3-1	-	CASSLSSPGQNTEAFF	TGTGCCAGCAGCCTCTCTTCTCCGGGACAGAACACTGAAGCTTTCTTT
TRBD1	TRBJ1-2	TRBV27	many	CASSLLDQGVSGYTF	TGTGCCAGCAGTTTATTAGACCAGGGGGTTAGTGGCTACACCTTC
TRBD1	TRBJ1-1	TRBV5-1	few	CASRQTGATEAFF	TGCGCCAGCAGACAGACAGGGGCCACTGAAGCTTTCTTT
-	TRBJ2-5	TRBV7-9	few	CASSLRRFVYQETQYF	TGTGCCAGCAGCTTACGCAGATTCGTGTACCAAGAGACCCAGTACTTC
-	TRBJ1-4	TRBV7-6	-	CASSLTGVEKLFF	TGTGCCAGCAGCTTAACAGGAGTTGAAAAACTGTTTTTT
-	TRBJ2-1	TRBV28	-	CASSFGAIYNEQFF	TGTGCCAGCAGTTTCGGGGCTATCTACAATGAGCAGTTCTTC
-	TRBJ2-3	TRBV5-1	many	CASNPGQWGTDTQYF	TGCGCCAGCAACCCCGGGCAGTGGGGCACAGATACGCAGTATTTT
TRBD1	TRBJ1-2	TRBV7-6	few	CASSLMRTGDGYTF	TGTGCCAGCAGCTTAATGAGGACAGGGGATGGCTACACCTTC
-	TRBJ2-1	TRBV2	few	CASSVKRIPEQFF	TGTGCCAGCAGTGTAAAAAGGATCCCTGAGCAGTTCTTC
-	TRBJ1-1	TRBV28	many	CASTRQQVDTEAFF	TGTGCCAGCACCCGTCAGCAGGTAGACACTGAAGCTTTCTTT
-	TRBJ2-2	TRBV9	few	CASRGTNTGELFF	TGTGCCAGCAGGGGAACGAACACCGGGGAGCTGTTTTTT
-	TRBJ2-5	TRBV7-2	many	CASSLPPVETQYF	TGTGCCAGCAGCTTACCCCCAGTTGAGACCCAGTACTTC
TRBD2	TRBJ2-4	TRBV9	many	CASSPRGVEGNIQYF	TGTGCCAGCAGCCCCCGGGGGGTTGAAGGAAACATTCAGTACTTC
-	TRBJ2-2	TRBV12-3/TRBV12-4	medium-sized	CASTYGFNTGELFF	TGTGCCAGCACCTACGGGTTTAACACCGGGGAGCTGTTTTTT
TRBD1	TRBJ2-1	TRBV7-8	-	CASSATTGGLSYNEQFF	TGTGCCAGCAGCGCGACTACAGGGGGCCTCTCCTACAATGAGCAGTTCTTC
-	TRBJ1-6	TRBV7-2	few	CASSSPGPNSPLHF	TGTGCCAGCAGCTCACCGGGACCGAATTCACCCCTCCACTTT
-	TRBJ2-7	TRBV29-1	few	CSVRSDRQYF	TGCAGCGTTCGGAGTGACCGGCAGTACTTC
-	TRBJ2-1	TRBV5-5	few	CASSLVAGLKVNEQFF	TGTGCCAGCAGCTTGGTAGCAGGGCTTAAAGTCAATGAGCAGTTCTTC
TRBD1	TRBJ2-3	TRBV4-3	-	CASSQEFEGATDTQYF	TGCGCCAGCAGCCAAGAGTTCGAGGGGGCCACAGATACGCAGTATTTT
-	TRBJ2-1	TRBV9	-	CASSTGVTDEQFF	TGTGCCAGCAGCACTGGGGTTACCGATGAGCAGTTCTTC
-	TRBJ1-4	TRBV30	few	CAWSVQGRATEKLFF	TGTGCCTGGAGTGTACAAGGCAGGGCAACTGAAAAACTGTTTTTT
-	TRBJ2-7	TRBV12-3/TRBV12-4	few	CASSFGRGRGHEQYF	TGTGCCAGCAGTTTTGGGCGTGGCAGGGGCCACGAGCAGTACTTC
-	TRBJ2-1	TRBV10-2	many	CASSDLTTAQFF	TGCGCCAGCAGTGATTTAACAACTGCGCAGTTCTTC
-	TRBJ2-1	TRBV9	-	CASSVAGSPTYNEQFF	TGTGCCAGCAGCGTGGCGGGTTCGCCAACCTACAATGAGCAGTTCTTC
-	TRBJ2-1	TRBV27	-	CASSQSRGLARNEQFF	TGTGCCAGCAGTCAATCTCGCGGCCTAGCTCGAAATGAGCAGTTCTTC
-	TRBJ1-5	TRBV7-9	few	CASSLGQLNQPQHF	TGTGCCAGCAGCCTCGGACAGCTCAATCAGCCCCAGCATTTT
TRBD2	TRBJ2-7	TRBV25-1	-	CASRKPGASGGSEQYF	TGTGCCAGCAGAAAGCCTGGGGCTAGCGGGGGTTCCGAGCAGTACTTC
-	TRBJ1-1	TRBV4-2	-	CASSQDLRDPKRKAFF	TGTGCCAGCAGCCAAGATCTCCGGGACCCAAAGCGGAAAGCTTTCTTT
-	TRBJ2-1	TRBV28	few	CASSFGAASYNEQFF	TGTGCCAGCAGTTTCGGGGCAGCCTCGTACAATGAGCAGTTCTTC
-	TRBJ2-7	TRBV29-1	-	CSVEESSRFEQYF	TGCAGCGTTGAAGAATCTTCTAGATTCGAGCAGTACTTC
-	TRBJ1-3	TRBV9	few	CASSVNIRGADGNTIYF	TGTGCCAGCAGCGTAAATATCCGGGGGGCGGATGGAAACACCATATATTTT
TRBD1	TRBJ1-1	TRBV20-1	few	CSARDRRGQEEAFF	TGCAGTGCTAGAGATCGTCGGGGACAGGAAGAAGCTTTCTTT
-	TRBJ1-2	TRBV6-2/TRBV6-3	-	CASSYGLWRGYTF	TGTGCCAGCAGTTACGGGCTCTGGAGAGGCTACACCTTC
-	TRBJ1-2	TRBV5-6	-	CASSLWQFSYGYTF	TGTGCCAGCAGCTTGTGGCAGTTTTCCTATGGCTACACCTTC
-	TRBJ1-2	TRBV5-1	many	CASSLAGVDGYTF	TGCGCCAGCAGCTTGGCAGGGGTGGACGGCTACACCTTC
TRBD2	TRBJ2-5	TRBV3-1	-	CASSQGLGGFQETQYF	TGTGCCAGCAGCCAAGGTCTCGGGGGGTTCCAAGAGACCCAGTACTTC
TRBD1	TRBJ1-2	TRBV20-1	few	CSARGQGGERVHF	TGCAGTGCTAGGGGACAGGGAGGGGAGAGGGTTCACTTC
TRBD1	TRBJ1-2	TRBV12-3/TRBV12-4	-	CASSLTGAFGYTF	TGTGCCAGCAGTCTTACAGGGGCCTTTGGCTACACCTTC
-	TRBJ1-4	TRBV7-9	-	CASSFGPGKLFF	TGTGCCAGCAGCTTTGGGCCGGGAAAACTGTTTTTT
-	TRBJ1-1	TRBV7-8	-	CASSFGAGLNTEAFF	TGTGCCAGCAGCTTCGGGGCAGGTCTGAACACTGAAGCTTTCTTT
TRBD2	TRBJ2-5	TRBV29-1	-	CSVWGLALETQYF	TGCAGCGTTTGGGGACTAGCTTTGGAGACCCAGTACTTC